This TCR beta chain was captured by sequencing in a study of blood T cell repertoires in COVID-19. Turning to the study itself: There were acute and convalescent COVID-19 samples, and they came from the United States, Italy and Spain. Sample material is recorded as cDNA or gDNA derived from T cells, B-cell-depleted T cells, or PBMCs.

This clone was seen once. After removal of 3 bases from V and 1 base from J, the junction contained 5 bases not matched to a gene. CDR3 length equals 15 residues. Germline CDR1 is KGHSH and CDR2 is LQKENI. Clones were sequenced by immunoSEQ multiplex PCR, and TCRdb holds only the in-frame ones, with some missing. The data show about 77,000 clones, 80% seen once. The chain joins TRBV18 to TRBJ2-7, with 8 bases aligning to TRBD2. The sequence was collected from a woman in her sixties or seventies with acute or convalescent COVID-19. Sequenced input: peripheral blood. CDR3 nucleotide sequence: TGTGCCAGCTCACCCCGGGGGGGATCTTCCTACGAGCAGTACTTC. It is translated as CASSPRGGSSYEQYF.